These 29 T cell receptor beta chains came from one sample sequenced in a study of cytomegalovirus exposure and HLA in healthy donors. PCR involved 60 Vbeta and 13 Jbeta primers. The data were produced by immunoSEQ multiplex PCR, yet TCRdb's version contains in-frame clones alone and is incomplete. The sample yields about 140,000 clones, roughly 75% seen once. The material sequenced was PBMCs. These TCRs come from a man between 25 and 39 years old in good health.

This CDR3 is CAWALTMNTGELFF. The CDR3 DNA sequence: TGTGCCTGGGCGCTTACGATGAACACCGGGGAGCTGTTTTTT. The chain joins TRBV30 to TRBJ2-2; no firm D call. Germline values: CDR1 GTSNPN, CDR2 SVGIG (reference sequence). V was shortened by 5 bases and J by 1 base, with 11 bases between the two germline ends. CDR3 length: 14 residues.

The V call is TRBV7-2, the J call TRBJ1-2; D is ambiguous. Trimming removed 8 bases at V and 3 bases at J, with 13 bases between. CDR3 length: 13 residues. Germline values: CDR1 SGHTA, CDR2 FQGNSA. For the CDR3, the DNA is TGTGCCAGCGTCCAGGCCCTGGACTATGGCTACACCTTC. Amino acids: CASVQALDYGYTF. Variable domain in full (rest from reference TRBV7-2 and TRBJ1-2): GAGVSQSPSNKVTEKGKDVELRCDPISGHTALYWYRQSLGQGLEFLIYFQGNSAPDKSGLPSDRFSAERTGGSVSTLTIQRTQQEDSAVYLCASVQALDYGYTFGSGTRLTVV.

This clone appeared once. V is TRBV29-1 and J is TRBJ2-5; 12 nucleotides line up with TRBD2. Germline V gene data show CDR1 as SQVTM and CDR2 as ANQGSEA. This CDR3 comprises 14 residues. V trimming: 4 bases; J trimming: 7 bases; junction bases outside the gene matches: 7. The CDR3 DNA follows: TGCAGCGTTGGACTAGCGGGAGCTTTAGGGACCCAGTACTTC. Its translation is CSVGLAGALGTQYF.

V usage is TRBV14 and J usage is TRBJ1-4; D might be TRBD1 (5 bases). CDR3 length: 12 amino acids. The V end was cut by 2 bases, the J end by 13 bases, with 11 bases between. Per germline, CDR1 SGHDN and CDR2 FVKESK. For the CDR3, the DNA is TGTGCCAGCAGCCAATCCTCAAGGGGACTGTTTTTT. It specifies CASSQSSRGLFF.

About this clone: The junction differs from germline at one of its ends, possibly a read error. The CDR3: CSSSPDREMNTEAFF. For the CDR3, the DNA is TGTTCCAGCAGCCCTGACAGGGAGATGAACACTGAAGCTTTCTTT. The V gene is TRBV7-9, the J gene TRBJ1-1, with 7 bases identical to TRBD1. Germline V gene lookup returns CDR1 SEHNR and CDR2 FQNEAQ (reference sequence). The CDR3 extends over 15 amino acids.

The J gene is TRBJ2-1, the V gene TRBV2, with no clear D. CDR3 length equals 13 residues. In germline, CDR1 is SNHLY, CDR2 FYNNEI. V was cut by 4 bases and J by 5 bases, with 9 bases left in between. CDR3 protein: CASSGANHNEQFF. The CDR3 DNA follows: TGTGCCAGCAGTGGGGCTAACCACAATGAGCAGTTCTTC.

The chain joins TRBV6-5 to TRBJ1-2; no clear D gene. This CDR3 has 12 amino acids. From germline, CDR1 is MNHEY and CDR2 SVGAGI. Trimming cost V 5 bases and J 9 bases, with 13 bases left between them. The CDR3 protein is CASSPAGERYTF. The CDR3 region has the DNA TGTGCCAGCAGTCCCGCCGGGGAGCGCTACACCTTC.

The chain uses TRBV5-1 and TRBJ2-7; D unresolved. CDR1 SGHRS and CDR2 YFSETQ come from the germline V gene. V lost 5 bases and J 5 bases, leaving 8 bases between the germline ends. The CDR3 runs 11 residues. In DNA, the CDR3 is TGCGCCAGCAGACTCCGCGACGAGCAGTACTTC. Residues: CASRLRDEQYF. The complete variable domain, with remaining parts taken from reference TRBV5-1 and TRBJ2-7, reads KAGVTQTPRYLIKTRGQQVTLSCSPISGHRSVSWYQQTPGQGLQFLFEYFSETQRNKGNFPGRFSGRQFSNSRSEMNVSTLELGDSALYLCASRLRDEQYFGPGTRLTVT.

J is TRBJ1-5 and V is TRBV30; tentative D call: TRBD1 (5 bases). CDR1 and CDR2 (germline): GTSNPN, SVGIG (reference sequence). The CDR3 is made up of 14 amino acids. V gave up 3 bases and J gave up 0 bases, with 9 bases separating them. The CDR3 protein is CAWSRGGSNQPQHF. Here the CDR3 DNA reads TGTGCCTGGAGCCGGGGGGGTAGCAATCAGCCCCAGCATTTT.

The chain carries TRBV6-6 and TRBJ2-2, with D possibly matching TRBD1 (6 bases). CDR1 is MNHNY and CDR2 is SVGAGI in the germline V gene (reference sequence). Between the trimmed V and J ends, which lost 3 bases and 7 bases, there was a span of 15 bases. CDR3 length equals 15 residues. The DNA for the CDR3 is TGTGCCAGCAGTTATCTAGGGGGAACGGGCGGGGAGCTGTTTTTT. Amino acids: CASSYLGGTGGELFF.

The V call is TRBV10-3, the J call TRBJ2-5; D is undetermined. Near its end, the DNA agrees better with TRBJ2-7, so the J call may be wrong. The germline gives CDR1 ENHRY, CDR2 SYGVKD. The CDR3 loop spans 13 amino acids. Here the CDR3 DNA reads TGTACCACCCTCGAGAGCTCAAGCTACGAGCAGTACTTC. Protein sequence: CTTLESSSYEQYF.

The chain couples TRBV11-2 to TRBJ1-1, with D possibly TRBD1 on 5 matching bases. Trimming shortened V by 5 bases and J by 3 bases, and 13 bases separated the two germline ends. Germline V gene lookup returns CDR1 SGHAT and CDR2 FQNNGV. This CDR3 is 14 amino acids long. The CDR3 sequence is CASSPSGTYTEAFF. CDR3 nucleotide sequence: TGTGCCAGCAGCCCTAGCGGGACCTACACTGAAGCTTTCTTT.

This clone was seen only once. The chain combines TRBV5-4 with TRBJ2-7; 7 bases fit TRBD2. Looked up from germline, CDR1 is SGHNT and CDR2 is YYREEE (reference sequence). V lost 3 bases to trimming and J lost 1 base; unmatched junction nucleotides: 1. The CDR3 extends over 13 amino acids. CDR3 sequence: CASSSGGSYEQYF. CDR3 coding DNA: TGTGCCAGCAGCTCCGGGGGGTCCTACGAGCAGTACTTC.

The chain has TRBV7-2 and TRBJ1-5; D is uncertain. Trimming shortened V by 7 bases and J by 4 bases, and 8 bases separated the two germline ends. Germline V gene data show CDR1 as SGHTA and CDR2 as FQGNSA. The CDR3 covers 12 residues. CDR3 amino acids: CASNQLNQPQHF. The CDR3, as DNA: TGTGCCAGCAACCAACTTAATCAGCCCCAGCATTTT.

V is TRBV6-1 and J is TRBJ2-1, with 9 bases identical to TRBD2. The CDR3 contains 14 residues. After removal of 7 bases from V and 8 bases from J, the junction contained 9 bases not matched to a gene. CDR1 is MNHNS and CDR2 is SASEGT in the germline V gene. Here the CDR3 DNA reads TGTGCCAGCAACGGAAAGGGACTAGCCCATGAGCAGTTCTTC. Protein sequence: CASNGKGLAHEQFF.

The DNA for the CDR3 is TGCGCCAGCAGCTTGAGCCTAGCGGGAAGCGGGGAGCTGTTTTTT. Its protein product is CASSLSLAGSGELFF. V is TRBV5-1 and J is TRBJ2-2, with TRBD2 matching over 9 bases. The junction had 5 bases not matched to a gene; V was cut back by 1 base and J by 7 bases. CDR1 and CDR2 from the germline V gene are SGHRS and YFSETQ. This CDR3 is built from 15 residues. The whole variable domain, filled in from reference TRBV5-1 and TRBJ2-2, reads KAGVTQTPRYLIKTRGQQVTLSCSPISGHRSVSWYQQTPGQGLQFLFEYFSETQRNKGNFPGRFSGRQFSNSRSEMNVSTLELGDSALYLCASSLSLAGSGELFFGEGSRLTVL.

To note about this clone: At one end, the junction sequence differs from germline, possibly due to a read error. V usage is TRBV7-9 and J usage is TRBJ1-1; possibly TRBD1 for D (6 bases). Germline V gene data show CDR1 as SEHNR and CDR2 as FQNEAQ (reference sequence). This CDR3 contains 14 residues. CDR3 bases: TGTTCCAGTCAAGCCCAGGGAGGGGGCACTGAAGCTTTCTTT. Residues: CSSQAQGGGTEAFF.

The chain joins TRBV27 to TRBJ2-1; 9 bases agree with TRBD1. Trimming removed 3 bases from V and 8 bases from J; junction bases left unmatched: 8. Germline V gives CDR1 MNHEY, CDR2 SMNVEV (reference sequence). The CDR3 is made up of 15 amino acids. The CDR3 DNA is TGTGCCAGCAGTTTTCTAACAGGGGGCATCTATGAGCAGTTCTTC. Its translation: CASSFLTGGIYEQFF.

The DNA of the CDR3 is TGTGCCAGCAGCCCACCTCAGGGGGCCGTCGAGCAGTACTTC. It translates to CASSPPQGAVEQYF. The V call is TRBV7-6, the J call TRBJ2-7; TRBD1 aligns across 8 bases. After removal of 5 bases from V and 6 bases from J, the junction contained 9 bases not matched to a gene. Germline V gives CDR1 SGHVS, CDR2 FNYEAQ. This CDR3 comprises 14 residues.

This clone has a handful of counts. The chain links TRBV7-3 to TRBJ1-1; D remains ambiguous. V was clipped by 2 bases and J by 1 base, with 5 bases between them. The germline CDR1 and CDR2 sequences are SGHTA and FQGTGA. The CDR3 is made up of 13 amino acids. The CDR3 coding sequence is TGTGCCAGCAGCTTAGCAGGGAACACTGAAGCTTTCTTT. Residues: CASSLAGNTEAFF.

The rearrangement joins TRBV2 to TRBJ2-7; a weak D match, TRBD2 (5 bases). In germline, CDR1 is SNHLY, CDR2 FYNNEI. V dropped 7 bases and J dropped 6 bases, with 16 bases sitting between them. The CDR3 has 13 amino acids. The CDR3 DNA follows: TGTGCCAGCACCCCCCGGGAACTACTCGAGCAGTACTTC. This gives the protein CASTPRELLEQYF.

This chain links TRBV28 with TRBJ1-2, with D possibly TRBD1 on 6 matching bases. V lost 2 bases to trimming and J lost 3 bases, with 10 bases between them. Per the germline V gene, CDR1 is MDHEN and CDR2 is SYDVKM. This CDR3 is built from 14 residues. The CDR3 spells CASSLTGLDYGYTF. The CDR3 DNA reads TGTGCCAGCAGTTTAACAGGGTTGGACTATGGCTACACCTTC.

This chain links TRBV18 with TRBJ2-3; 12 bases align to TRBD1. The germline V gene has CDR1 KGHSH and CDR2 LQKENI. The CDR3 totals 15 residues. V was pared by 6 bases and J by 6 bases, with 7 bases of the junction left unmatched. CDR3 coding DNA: TGTGCCAGCTCTCCTGGGACAGGGGGCAAGGATACGCAGTATTTT. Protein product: CASSPGTGGKDTQYF.

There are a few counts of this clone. CDR3 in DNA: TGTGCCAGTAGTACCCGCGGCGTGAACACTGAAGCTTTCTTT. Translating it yields CASSTRGVNTEAFF. V and J are TRBV19 and TRBJ1-1; D remains unclear. V was trimmed by 4 bases and J by 0 bases, leaving 9 bases between them. This CDR3 is built from 14 residues. CDR1 is LNHDA and CDR2 is SQIVND in the germline V gene (reference sequence).

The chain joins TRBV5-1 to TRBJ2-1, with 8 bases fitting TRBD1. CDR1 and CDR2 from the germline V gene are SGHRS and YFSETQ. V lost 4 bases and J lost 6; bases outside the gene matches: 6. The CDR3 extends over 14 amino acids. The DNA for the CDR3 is TGCGCCAGCAGCCCATGGACAGGGTCCAATGAGCAGTTCTTC. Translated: CASSPWTGSNEQFF.

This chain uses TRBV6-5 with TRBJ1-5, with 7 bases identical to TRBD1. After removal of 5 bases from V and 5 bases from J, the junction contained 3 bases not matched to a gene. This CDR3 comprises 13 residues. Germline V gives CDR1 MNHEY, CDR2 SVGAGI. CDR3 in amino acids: CASSNDRDQPQHF. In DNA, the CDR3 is TGTGCCAGCAGTAACGACAGGGATCAGCCCCAGCATTTT.

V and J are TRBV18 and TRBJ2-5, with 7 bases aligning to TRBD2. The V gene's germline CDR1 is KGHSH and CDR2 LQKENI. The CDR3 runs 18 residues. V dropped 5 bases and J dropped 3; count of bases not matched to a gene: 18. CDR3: CASSTSSLAATGEETQYF. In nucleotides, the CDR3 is TGTGCCAGCTCAACTTCCTCCCTAGCGGCAACGGGGGAAGAGACCCAGTACTTC.

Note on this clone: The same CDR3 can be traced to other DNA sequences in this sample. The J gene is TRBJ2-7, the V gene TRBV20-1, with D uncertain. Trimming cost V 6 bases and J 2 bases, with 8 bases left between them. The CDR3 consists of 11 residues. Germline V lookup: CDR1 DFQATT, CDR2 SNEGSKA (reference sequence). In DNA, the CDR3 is TGCAGTGCGCGGCAAGCCTACGAGCAGTACTTC. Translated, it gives CSARQAYEQYF.

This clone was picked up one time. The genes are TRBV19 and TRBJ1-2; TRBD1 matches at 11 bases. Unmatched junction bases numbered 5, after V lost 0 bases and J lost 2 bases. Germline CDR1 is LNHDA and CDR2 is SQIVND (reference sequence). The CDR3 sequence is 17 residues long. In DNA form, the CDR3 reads TGTGCCAGTAGTATAGAGAGGACAGGGGGCGTCAACTATGGCTACACCTTC. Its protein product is CASSIERTGGVNYGYTF.